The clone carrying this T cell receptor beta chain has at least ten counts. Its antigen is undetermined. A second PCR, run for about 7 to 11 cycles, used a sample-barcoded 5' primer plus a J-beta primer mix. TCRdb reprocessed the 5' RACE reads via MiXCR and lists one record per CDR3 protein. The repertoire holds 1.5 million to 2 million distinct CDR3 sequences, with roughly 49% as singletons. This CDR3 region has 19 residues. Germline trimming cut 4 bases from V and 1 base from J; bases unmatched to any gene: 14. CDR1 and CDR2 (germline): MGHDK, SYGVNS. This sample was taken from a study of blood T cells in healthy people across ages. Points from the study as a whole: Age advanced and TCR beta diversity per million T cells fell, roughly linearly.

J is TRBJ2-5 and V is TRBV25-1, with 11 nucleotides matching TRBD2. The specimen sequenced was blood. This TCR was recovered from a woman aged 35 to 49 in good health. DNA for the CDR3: TGTGCCAGCAGTGCATTATTGGGGCTAGCGGGGGGCCTCCAAGAGACCCAGTACTTC. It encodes CASSALLGLAGGLQETQYF.